There are a few counts of the clone carrying this T cell receptor (beta chain). Its matching antigen is unknown. To make TCR beta libraries, researchers used iRepertoire HTBI primers and Arm-PCR of CDR3 regions. Methods used by the authors: The study identified about 60 TRBV and 13 to 15 TRBJ segments across samples. TCRdb reanalysed the multiplex PCR reads using MiXCR and keeps one entry per CDR3 protein. TCRdb, rather than the study authors, made the V and J calls. The sample consists of a few hundred thousand distinct CDR3 sequences, 20% to 25% of them appearing once. The data were obtained in a study of regulatory T cells in long-lasting Graves disease. Study-level points and caveats: Thyroid tissue was not studied; only peripheral blood was.

Time point described: persistent/refractory GD, antithyroid drugs over 5 years with positive TRAb. TCR sequences were obtained from RNA taken from PBMCs. The EDTA tubes were filled with around 8.1 milliliters of drawn peripheral blood. The germline CDR1 and CDR2 sequences are SGHTA and FQGNSA. V lost 5 bases and J lost 8, with 13 bases in between. CDR3 length: 13 residues. The V call is TRBV7-2, the J call TRBJ2-4, with D perhaps TRBD1 (5 bases). The sample here was peripheral blood mononuclear cells (PBMCs), taken when the disease was refractory, from a patient treated with antithyroid drugs. The sequence was collected from a female donor with Graves disease. In nucleotides, the CDR3 is TGTGCCAGCAGCCGACGGTCCAGGGACATTCAGTACTTC. It is translated as CASSRRSRDIQYF.